The present TCR beta chain was sequenced within a study of cytomegalovirus exposure and HLA in healthy donors. The study ran its PCR with 60 Vbeta and 13 Jbeta primers. Sequenced by immunoSEQ multiplex PCR; TCRdb stores in-frame clones only, minus some. The sample carries about 170,000 clones, around four fifths recorded once. The CDR3 has 12 amino acids. V shed 7 bases and J shed 5 bases, with 10 bases lying between them. From germline, CDR1 is LGHNT and CDR2 FRNRAP. The chain is built from TRBV12-5 and TRBJ2-3; TRBD2 might be the D (5 bases). This clonotype was sampled from a boy between 2 and 10 years old in good health and CMV-seronegative. Sample: PBMCs. CDR3: CASAYGGDTQYF. Here the CDR3 DNA reads TGTGCTAGTGCCTACGGAGGAGATACGCAGTATTTT.